The 13 T cell receptor beta chains reported below all come from one sample, sequenced in a study of blood T cells in healthy people across ages. Next came a second PCR, run for roughly 6 to 11 cycles, which used a sample-barcoded 5' primer along with a J-beta primer mix. TCRdb re-derived calls from the 5' RACE reads in MiXCR, one entry per CDR3 protein. The sample contains about 1.5 million distinct CDR3 sequences, roughly 43% of which appear only once. Input material: blood. The receptors originated from a woman under 30 in good health.

Ten or more counts support this clonotype. Just one base apart from a much larger clone, this may be a read error. J is TRBJ1-2 and V is TRBV12-3 or TRBV12-4; D not certain. The ends were cut back, 6 bases at V and 5 bases at J, with 4 bases in the middle. The CDR3 has 10 amino acids. The CDR3 sequence: CASSRYGYTF. CDR3 nucleotide sequence: TGTGCCAGCAGCCGGTATGGCTACACCTTC.

This clonotype appeared a few times. The chain uses TRBV29-1 and TRBJ2-5; a possible D gene is TRBD2 (5 bases). The length of the CDR3 is 12 residues. Per germline, CDR1 SQVTM and CDR2 ANQGSEA. V lost 6 bases and J lost 6, with 14 bases in between. The CDR3 nucleotides are TGCAGCGTCGACGGGGTCCTTCAGACCCAGTACTTC. Translation: CSVDGVLQTQYF.

The chain recombines TRBV7-2 with TRBJ1-2; D is perhaps TRBD1 (6 bases). CDR1 is SGHTA and CDR2 is FQGNSA in the germline V gene. The CDR3 sequence is 16 residues long. V was trimmed by 2 bases and J by 6 bases, leaving 19 bases between them. CDR3 DNA sequence: TGTGCCAGCAGCTTAACAAACAGGGTACCCTTCAATGGCTACACCTTC. Amino acid sequence: CASSLTNRVPFNGYTF.

This chain links TRBV5-1 with TRBJ2-3; D assignment may be TRBD1 or TRBD2 (5 bases each). CDR1 SGHRS and CDR2 YFSETQ come from the germline V gene. V was shortened by 0 bases and J by 9 bases, with 14 bases between the two germline ends. The CDR3 is 14 residues long. The CDR3 here is CASSLAGTEKTQYF. Here the CDR3 DNA reads TGCGCCAGCAGCTTGGCCGGGACGGAGAAGACGCAGTATTTT.

The sample holds a few counts of this clonotype. The chain carries TRBV10-3 and TRBJ2-3; D possibly uses TRBD1 or TRBD2 (5 bases each). V shed 0 bases and J shed 5 bases, with 15 bases lying between them. The CDR3 covers 16 residues. Germline V gene data show CDR1 as ENHRY and CDR2 as SYGVKD. The CDR3 reads CAISESEKAGGDTQYF. CDR3 sequence (DNA): TGTGCCATCAGTGAGTCGGAGAAGGCTGGGGGAGATACGCAGTATTTT.

The chain links TRBV4-3 to TRBJ1-4; D might be TRBD1 (6 bases). This CDR3 has 14 residues. CDR1 is LGHNA, CDR2 YSLEER, per germline. Trimming removed 1 base from V and 8 bases from J, with 11 bases in between. The CDR3 sequence: CASSQGTVGEKLFF. In DNA, the CDR3 is TGCGCCAGCAGCCAAGGGACAGTAGGGGAAAAACTGTTTTTT.

The sample holds a few counts of this clonotype. The chain recombines TRBV7-8 with TRBJ2-1; D perhaps matches TRBD1 (6 bases). Germline CDR1 and CDR2: SGHVS and FQNEAQ. Trimming cost V 5 bases and J 6 bases, with 17 bases left between them. This CDR3 is built from 15 residues. The CDR3 protein is CASSNTGRTRNEQFF. Here the CDR3 DNA reads TGTGCCAGCAGCAATACAGGGCGAACCCGCAATGAGCAGTTCTTC.

The gene calls are TRBV9 and TRBJ2-1, with 9 bases lining up with TRBD2. Per the germline V gene, CDR1 is SGDLS and CDR2 is YYNGEE. Germline trimming cut 7 bases from V and 7 bases from J; bases unmatched to any gene: 12. The CDR3 runs to 15 residues. The CDR3 nucleotides are TGTGCCAGCGAAACGATTAGCGGGGGAGTGAATGAGCAGTTCTTC. This sequence encodes CASETISGGVNEQFF.

The chain employs TRBV6-5 and TRBJ2-3; D tentatively reads TRBD1 or TRBD2 (5 bases each). CDR3 length: 17 residues. Germline CDR1 MNHEY, CDR2 SVGAGI. Between the trimmed V and J ends, which lost 0 bases and 2 bases, there was a span of 15 bases. For the CDR3, the DNA is TGTGCCAGCAGTTACTCGGGAATGGGGGAGTACACAGATACGCAGTATTTT. Translating it yields CASSYSGMGEYTDTQYF.

This rearrangement joins TRBV20-1 to TRBJ2-6; no reliable D call. The CDR3 length is 13 residues. V was pared by 5 bases and J by 0 bases, with 5 bases between. Germline V lookup: CDR1 DFQATT, CDR2 SNEGSKA (reference sequence). CDR3 amino acids: CSAPNSGANVLTF. The CDR3 DNA reads TGCAGTGCTCCCAACTCTGGGGCCAACGTCCTGACTTTC.

V is TRBV6-1 and J is TRBJ1-2; 8 bases fit TRBD1. With 6 bases clipped from V and 0 bases from J, the junction kept 9 bases outside the gene matches. Germline CDR1 MNHNS, CDR2 SASEGT. The CDR3 contains 16 residues. CDR3 sequence: CASSVAGGSTNYGYTF. CDR3 DNA sequence: TGTGCCAGCAGCGTAGCAGGGGGCTCTACTAACTATGGCTACACCTTC.

J is TRBJ2-1 and V is TRBV2, with TRBD2 matching 8 bases. Trimming removed 6 bases from V and 13 bases from J; junction bases left unmatched: 11. CDR1 and CDR2 from the germline V gene are SNHLY and FYNNEI. The CDR3 loop spans 13 amino acids. The CDR3 DNA follows: TGTGCCAGCAGGGCGGGACTAGAAGAGACCCAGTTCTTC. As protein: CASRAGLEETQFF.

The rearrangement links TRBV13 to TRBJ2-3; no firm D call. This CDR3 is 15 amino acids long. CDR1 and CDR2 from the germline V gene are PRHDT and FYEKMQ (reference sequence). V was clipped by 2 bases and J by 0 bases, with 9 bases between them. The CDR3 sequence is CASSLKTASTDTQYF. CDR3 in DNA: TGTGCCAGCAGCTTAAAAACAGCGAGCACAGATACGCAGTATTTT.